This T cell receptor (beta chain) was recovered during a study of neurological immune-mediated disorders. Volunteers attending a blood bank in Maryland, USA, served as healthy controls. PBMCs stored at -80 C, 2 million in total, were the source of the unsorted libraries. Template-switch 5'RACE cDNA synthesis added a 10-nucleotide unique molecular identifier. Via MiXCR, TCRdb re-called the 5' RACE reads, giving one row per CDR3 protein. The table lists under 45,000 distinct CDR3 sequences, roughly 13% of them singletons. The V gene's germline CDR1 is SQVTM and CDR2 ANQGSEA. V lost 7 bases and J 3 bases, leaving 19 bases between the germline ends. The CDR3 is 14 residues long. There are a few counts of this clonotype.

The sequencing sample was made of PBMCs. V and J are TRBV29-1 and TRBJ2-7, with a tentative D call TRBD1 (5 bases). This receptor was taken from a female donor in good health. This CDR3 reads CSAQGGSYGYEQYF. CDR3 bases: TGCAGCGCGCAGGGTGGATCCTATGGCTACGAGCAGTACTTC.